This TCR beta chain was captured in a study of blood T cell repertoires in COVID-19. Sequencing used immunoSEQ multiplex PCR; TCRdb keeps in-frame clones, though not all of them. The sample holds 200,000 to 250,000 clones, 83% seen once. Germline lookup yields CDR1 SGHTS and CDR2 YDEGEE. V dropped 0 bases and J dropped 8; count of bases not matched to a gene: 7. This CDR3 comprises 15 residues. The sequencing sample was made of PBMCs or T cells enriched from blood (not recorded which). The V call is TRBV5-8, the J call TRBJ1-5; 8 bases match TRBD1. This clonotype was obtained from a woman between 45 and 65 years old who had been exposed to COVID-19. The CDR3 region is CASSLGGTGSEPQHF. Here the CDR3 DNA reads TGTGCCAGCAGCTTGGGTGGGACAGGCTCGGAGCCCCAGCATTTT.